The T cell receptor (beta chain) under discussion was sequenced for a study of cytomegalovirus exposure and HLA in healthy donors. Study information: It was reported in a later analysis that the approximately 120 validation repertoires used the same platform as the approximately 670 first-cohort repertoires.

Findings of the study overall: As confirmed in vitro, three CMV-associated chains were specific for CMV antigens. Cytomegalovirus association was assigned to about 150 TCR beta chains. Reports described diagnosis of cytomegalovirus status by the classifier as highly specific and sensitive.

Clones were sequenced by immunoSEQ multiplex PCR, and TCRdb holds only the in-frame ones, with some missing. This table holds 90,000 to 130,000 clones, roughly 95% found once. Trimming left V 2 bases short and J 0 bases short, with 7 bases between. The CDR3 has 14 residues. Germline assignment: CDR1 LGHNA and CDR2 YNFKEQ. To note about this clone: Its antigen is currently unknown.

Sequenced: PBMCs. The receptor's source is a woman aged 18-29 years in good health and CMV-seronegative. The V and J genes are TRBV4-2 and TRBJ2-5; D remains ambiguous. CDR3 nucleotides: TGTGCCAGCAGCCAACCTGACAACCAAGAGACCCAGTACTTC. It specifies CASSQPDNQETQYF.